A selection of T cell receptor beta chains follows, all from one sample in a study of technical replicates of blood from several donors. Measured with immunoSEQ multiplex PCR; TCRdb has only the in-frame clones, and not every one. Here the sample spans about 81,000 clones, 95% being singletons. Sequenced: T cells isolated from PBMCs. All receptors derive from a human donor in good health. CDR3s include the opening cysteine and the closing phenylalanine or tryptophan. D genes are given only for firm matches. Only some rows state a clone size, as once, few, many or a class for expanded clones.

>.|once|TRBJ1-2|TRBV27
TGTGCCAGCAGTTTTGGCGGGACTAACTATGGCTACACCTTC
CASSFGGTNYGYTF
>.|.|TRBJ2-7|TRBV10-3
TGTGCCATCAGTGGCAGAGGCGAGCAGTACTTC
CAISGRGEQYF
>.|once|TRBJ1-3|TRBV6-1
TGTGCCAGCAGTGAACGTGACTTCTCTGGAAACACCATATATTTT
CASSERDFSGNTIYF
>.|once|TRBJ2-3|TRBV7-2
TGTGCCAGCAGCTTAGGTTTGGGGGAGGCCACAGATACGCAGTATTTT
CASSLGLGEATDTQYF
>.|.|TRBJ1-4|TRBV7-9
TGTGCCAGCAGTTATTCCGGGCAGGGGAGTGAAAAACTGTTTTTT
CASSYSGQGSEKLFF
>.|.|TRBJ1-4|TRBV4-2
TGTGCCAGCAGCCAATTGGAGGAAAAACTGTTTTTT
CASSQLEEKLFF
>.|.|TRBJ1-1|TRBV15
TGTGCCACCAGCTCCGGGGGATCGAGATCGGCTTTCTTT
CATSSGGSRSAFF
>TRBD2|.|TRBJ2-3|TRBV7-9
TGTGCCAGCAGTCCCCGTGCGGGAGGGCCGTTAAATACGCAGTATTTT
CASSPRAGGPLNTQYF
>TRBD2|.|TRBJ2-4|TRBV7-9
TGTGCCAGCAGCTCTCTAGGGGAGGGAGCCAAAAACATTCAGTACTTC
CASSSLGEGAKNIQYF
>.|once|TRBJ2-7|TRBV15
TGTGCCATAAAACCTGTACTCGAGCAGTACTTC
CAIKPVLEQYF
>TRBD2|once|TRBJ2-1|TRBV29-1
TGCAGCTCAGAGCGGGAGGGTACCTACAATGAGCAGTTCTTC
CSSEREGTYNEQFF
>TRBD2|.|TRBJ2-2|TRBV10-2
TGCGCCAGCAGTGTACTATACTCAAAATCCGGGACTAGCGGGAGGTCCGCGAACACCGGGGAGCTGTTTTTT
CASSVLYSKSGTSGRSANTGELFF
>TRBD2|.|TRBJ2-3|TRBV5-1
TGCGCCAGCAGCTTGGGTGGGAGGGCAGATACGCAGTATTTT
CASSLGGRADTQYF
>.|.|TRBJ1-1|TRBV5-6
TGTGCCAGCAGCTTGGTCCAGGTCACTGAAGCTTTCTTT
CASSLVQVTEAFF
>TRBD1|.|TRBJ1-5|TRBV19
TGTGCCAGTAGTCCCCGGGGGACAGGGGATCAGCCCCAGCATTTT
CASSPRGTGDQPQHF
>TRBD1|few|TRBJ1-4|TRBV29-1
TGCAGCGTTGCGATGGGACAGGGGAGGGAAAAACTGTTTTTT
CSVAMGQGREKLFF
>.|.|TRBJ2-5|TRBV6-6
TGTGCCAGCAGTTACCTTCAAGAGACCCAGTACTTC
CASSYLQETQYF
>.|.|TRBJ2-4|TRBV18
TGTGCCAGCTCACCAGAGAGTCTAGCCAAAAACATTCAGTACTTC
CASSPESLAKNIQYF
>TRBD2|.|TRBJ2-7|TRBV25-1
TGTGCCAGCGTTAGCGGGAGGAGCTACGAGCAGTACTTC
CASVSGRSYEQYF
>.|.|TRBJ2-3|TRBV6-6
TGTGCCAGCAGCCTAAGCACAGATACGCAGTATTTT
CASSLSTDTQYF
>.|once|TRBJ2-7|TRBV2
TGTGCCAGCAGCTCCGGGAGCTCCTACGAGCAGTACTTC
CASSSGSSYEQYF
>.|.|TRBJ2-3|TRBV7-8
TGTGCCAGCAGCTTAGCGGGGCTCGGCACAGATACGCAGTATTTT
CASSLAGLGTDTQYF
>.|.|TRBJ1-1|TRBV5-1
TGCGCCAGCAGCCAGTCAGGTAGCACTGAAGCTTTCTTT
CASSQSGSTEAFF
>.|.|TRBJ2-1|TRBV6-5
TGTGCCAGCAAGGAGAGTCACACCTCATTTGAGCAGTTCTTC
CASKESHTSFEQFF
>.|.|TRBJ2-7|TRBV11-2
TGTGCCAGCAGCTTCTCCATCGCGGGCTACGAGCAGTACTTC
CASSFSIAGYEQYF
>.|.|TRBJ2-1|TRBV6-5
TGTGCCAGCAGTCCCAACATCCACAATGAGCAGTTCTTC
CASSPNIHNEQFF
>TRBD2|.|TRBJ2-3|TRBV28
TGTGCCAGCAGTTTATCTACCTACCGGGGGGGTACGCAGTATTTT
CASSLSTYRGGTQYF
>.|.|TRBJ1-2|TRBV6-6
TGTGCCGGCACGGGGACGGGAGGGAACTATGGCTACACCTTC
CAGTGTGGNYGYTF
>.|few|TRBJ2-7|TRBV28
TGTGCCAGCAGTTTATCTTGGCAGGGAGGACACGAGCAGTACTTC
CASSLSWQGGHEQYF
>TRBD2|.|TRBJ2-3|TRBV9
TGTGCCAGCAGCGTAGGCCCGCTAGCGGGAGGCCCGGTGGAGTATTTT
CASSVGPLAGGPVEYF
>.|.|TRBJ2-7|TRBV5-8
TGTGCCAGCAGCTGGACAGAGGCCTACGAGCAGTACTTC
CASSWTEAYEQYF
>.|.|TRBJ2-2|TRBV2
TGTGCCAGCAGTGAGGGACTTCCAGGAGGCGGGGAGCTGTTTTTT
CASSEGLPGGGELFF
>TRBD1|few|TRBJ1-5|TRBV9
TGTGCCAGCAGCGTAGGCACAGGGGGAAGAAATCAGCCCCAGCATTTT
CASSVGTGGRNQPQHF
>.|.|TRBJ1-5|TRBV7-9
TGTGCCAGCAGCCTACAGGGTGATCAGCCCCAGCATTTT
CASSLQGDQPQHF
>.|.|TRBJ2-7|TRBV9
TGTGCCAGCAGCGTATCCGAGTCCGGCTACGAGCAGTACTTC
CASSVSESGYEQYF
>.|.|TRBJ2-5|TRBV29-1
TGCAGCGTTTTTTCTGTACAGGGTTCGGCCCAGTACTTC
CSVFSVQGSAQYF
>TRBD2|.|TRBJ2-7|TRBV2
TGTGCCAGCAGGGGGACTAGCGGCTACGAGCAGTACTTC
CASRGTSGYEQYF
>TRBD2|.|TRBJ2-2|TRBV5-1
TGCGCCAGCAGCCTAATAGCGGGAGTGGACACCGGGGAGCTGTTTTTT
CASSLIAGVDTGELFF
>TRBD2|.|TRBJ2-3|TRBV30
TGTGCCTGGAGGGGGACTAGCGGGAGAATACCAGATACGCAGTATTTT
CAWRGTSGRIPDTQYF
>.|.|TRBJ2-7|TRBV7-9
TGTGCCAGCAGCTTAAACCGAGGCTACGAGCAGTACTTC
CASSLNRGYEQYF
>.|.|TRBJ1-2|TRBV29-1
TGCAGCGTCGCGGCCTTAGCTAACTATGGCTACACCTTC
CSVAALANYGYTF
>.|.|TRBJ2-7|TRBV5-1
TGCGCCAGCAGCTTTAGGGACTTTCCCTACGAGCAGTACTTC
CASSFRDFPYEQYF
>.|.|TRBJ1-3|TRBV4-1
TGCGCCAGCAGCCACCCCCAGGTCTTTCGTGGAAACACCATATATTTT
CASSHPQVFRGNTIYF
>.|once|TRBJ1-1|TRBV7-3
TGTGCCAGCAGCCTTTATTTCCCCACTGAAGCTTTCTTT
CASSLYFPTEAFF
>.|.|TRBJ2-6|TRBV6-5
TGTGCCATCGGTATTCTGTCTGGGGCCAACGTCCTGACTTTC
CAIGILSGANVLTF
>TRBD1|.|TRBJ2-3|TRBV5-4
TGTGCCAGCAGTTTTGGACAGGGCGTCACAGATACGCAGTATTTT
CASSFGQGVTDTQYF